What follows describes a single T cell receptor (beta chain). The antigen is undetermined. PCR used 60 Vbeta primers and 13 Jbeta primers. TCRdb's table, derived via immunoSEQ multiplex PCR, lists solely in-frame clones and lacks some. The sample data list approximately 110,000 clones. The source of the sample is a study of cytomegalovirus exposure and HLA in healthy donors. Overall study results and limits: The authors confirmed in vitro that a few CMV-associated chains were specific for CMV antigens.

The CDR3 totals 15 residues. The V gene's germline CDR1 is SGHRS and CDR2 YFSETQ. V gave up 4 bases and J gave up 0 bases, with 13 bases separating them. Sequencing input: PBMCs. The V gene is TRBV5-1, the J gene TRBJ1-1; TRBD1 is a possible D gene (5 bases). The sequence was collected from a man aged 45 to 65 in good health and CMV-seronegative. The CDR3 sequence: CASSIAGPMNTEAFF. CDR3 in DNA: TGCGCCAGCAGCATCGCAGGGCCGATGAACACTGAAGCTTTCTTT. The whole variable domain, filled in from reference TRBV5-1 and TRBJ1-1, reads KAGVTQTPRYLIKTRGQQVTLSCSPISGHRSVSWYQQTPGQGLQFLFEYFSETQRNKGNFPGRFSGRQFSNSRSEMNVSTLELGDSALYLCASSIAGPMNTEAFFGQGTRLTVV.